A selection of T cell receptor beta chains follows, all from one sample in a study of blood T cell repertoires in COVID-19. The method was immunoSEQ multiplex PCR; TCRdb's version includes in-frame clones alone and lacks a portion of them. This sample has around 240,000 clones, with around 90% found just once. The material sequenced was PBMCs or T cells enriched from blood (not recorded which). Every receptor here comes from a human donor in a cohort exposed to, infected with or recovered from COVID-19 (not recorded which). The donor label of this sample is uncertain. The CDR3 runs from the conserved cysteine through the conserved F or W. A D gene is named only where the DNA matches it firmly. The size of a clone is reported for some rows only, either as once, few or many, or as a class for expanded clones.

CDR3aa	CDR3nt	abundance	j_gene	d_gene	v_gene
CASSPQGDRNTEAFF	TGTGCCAGCTCACCACAGGGGGACAGAAACACTGAAGCTTTCTTT	NA	TRBJ1-1	TRBD1	TRBV18
CATSRDTAGGPYGYTF	TGTGCCACCAGCAGAGATACGGCGGGGGGCCCCTATGGCTACACCTTC	NA	TRBJ1-2	NA	TRBV15
CASSVGTGRFETQYF	TGTGCCAGCAGCGTAGGGACAGGGAGGTTCGAGACCCAGTACTTC	NA	TRBJ2-5	TRBD1	TRBV9
CAMGGAEQYF	TGTGCAATGGGAGGGGCCGAGCAGTACTTC	NA	TRBJ2-7	TRBD2	TRBV30
CASSLDGRRDNFLYGYTF	TGTGCCAGCAGCTTAGACGGGCGCAGGGATAATTTTCTCTATGGCTACACCTTC	NA	TRBJ1-2	NA	TRBV7-9
CAWSVRSGGVGQYF	TGTGCCTGGAGTGTACGGAGTGGGGGCGTAGGGCAGTACTTC	NA	TRBJ2-7	NA	TRBV30
CASSLGVSSYEQYF	TGCGCCAGCAGCTTAGGGGTGTCCTCCTACGAGCAGTACTTC	NA	TRBJ2-7	NA	TRBV5-1
CASSEGQAFSPLHF	TGTGCCAGCAGTGAGGGACAGGCCTTCTCACCCCTCCACTTT	few	TRBJ1-6	TRBD1	TRBV6-1
CASSPIQTQGTGELFF	TGCGCCAGCAGCCCGATTCAAACGCAGGGGACCGGGGAGCTGTTTTTT	NA	TRBJ2-2	NA	TRBV4-3
CASTLGGTGLYEQYF	TGTGCCAGCACTCTGGGGGGGACAGGGCTATACGAGCAGTACTTC	once	TRBJ2-7	TRBD1	TRBV6-5
CASSLAFETGFFTF	TGCGCCAGCAGCTTGGCTTTCGAGACAGGGTTTTTCACCTTC	NA	TRBJ1-2	TRBD1	TRBV5-1
CASSFRPTNYGYTF	TGTGCCAGCAGCTTCCGTCCAACAAACTATGGCTACACCTTC	NA	TRBJ1-2	NA	TRBV9
CASRQIRGDYGYTF	TGCGCCAGCAGGCAAATCAGGGGTGACTATGGCTACACCTTC	NA	TRBJ1-2	NA	TRBV4-1
CASSLSTDQNTEAFF	TGTGCCAGCAGCCTATCGACAGACCAGAACACTGAAGCTTTCTTT	NA	TRBJ1-1	NA	TRBV9
CASSYRGGEQYF	TGTGCCAGCAGTTACAGGGGAGGCGAGCAGTACTTC	NA	TRBJ2-7	NA	TRBV6-6
CASTPGQAGYTF	TGTGCCAGCACCCCGGGACAGGCCGGCTACACCTTC	NA	TRBJ1-2	TRBD1	TRBV6-2/TRBV6-3
CASSQGEGYGYTF	TGTGCCAGCAGCCAGGGAGAGGGCTATGGCTACACCTTC	NA	TRBJ1-2	NA	TRBV4-2
CASSSHKGGGVRDEQYF	TGTGCCAGCAGCTCCCATAAGGGTGGCGGGGTGAGGGACGAGCAGTACTTC	NA	TRBJ2-7	NA	TRBV7-9
CASSFGAGETQYF	TGCGCCAGCAGCTTTGGGGCCGGAGAGACCCAGTACTTC	NA	TRBJ2-5	NA	TRBV5-1
CASSQVRTADTQYF	TGTGCCAGCAGCCAAGTAAGGACAGCCGATACGCAGTATTTT	NA	TRBJ2-3	NA	TRBV14
CASSLGPGQGMAKNIQYF	TGCGCCAGCAGCTTGGGGCCGGGACAGGGGATGGCCAAAAACATTCAGTACTTC	NA	TRBJ2-4	TRBD1	TRBV5-1
CASSIGGTGQETQYF	TGTGCCAGTAGTATTGGAGGGACAGGACAAGAGACCCAGTACTTC	NA	TRBJ2-5	TRBD1	TRBV19
CASSFSTGMNTEAFF	TGTGCCAGCAGCTTCTCGACAGGCATGAACACTGAAGCTTTCTTT	NA	TRBJ1-1	NA	TRBV5-6
CASGESGNSPLHF	TGTGCCAGCGGGGAATCGGGAAATTCACCCCTCCACTTT	NA	TRBJ1-6	NA	TRBV7-2
CASSLDRTPAYEQYF	TGTGCCAGCAGCTTGGACAGGACCCCTGCCTACGAGCAGTACTTC	NA	TRBJ2-7	TRBD1	TRBV7-8
CASSPFRGATGELFF	TGTGCCAGCTCACCCTTCAGGGGCGCCACCGGGGAGCTGTTTTTT	NA	TRBJ2-2	NA	TRBV18
CASSSLAGGRQETQYF	TGTGCCAGCAGCTCATTAGCGGGGGGCCGCCAAGAGACCCAGTACTTC	NA	TRBJ2-5	TRBD2	TRBV7-6
CASSYGGARNQPQHF	TGTGCCAGTAGTTACGGGGGAGCCCGTAATCAGCCCCAGCATTTT	NA	TRBJ1-5	NA	TRBV19
CASSQGDVYEQYF	TGTGCCAGCAGTCAGGGCGACGTGTACGAGCAGTACTTC	NA	TRBJ2-7	NA	TRBV28
CAAAMEERGPPWESTDTQYF	TGTGCGGCAGCAATGGAGGAGCGGGGACCACCCTGGGAGAGCACAGATACGCAGTATTTT	NA	TRBJ2-3	TRBD2	TRBV6-4
CASTNLPGGPEAFF	TGCGCCAGCACAAACCTCCCAGGGGGCCCTGAAGCTTTCTTT	NA	TRBJ1-1	TRBD1	TRBV4-1
CASSLGQGGGYTF	TGTGCCAGCAGCCTAGGACAGGGTGGGGGCTACACCTTC	NA	TRBJ1-2	TRBD1	TRBV12-3/TRBV12-4
CASSLADSGTIYF	TGTGCCAGCAGCTTAGCGGACAGCGGAACTATATATTTT	NA	TRBJ1-3	NA	TRBV13
CASSPRLGSNTDTQYF	TGTGCCAGCAGCCCTCGACTAGGGTCGAATACAGATACGCAGTATTTT	NA	TRBJ2-3	NA	TRBV6-2/TRBV6-3
CASSTGRDNSPLHF	TGTGCCAGTTCGACAGGCCGGGATAATTCACCCCTCCACTTT	NA	TRBJ1-6	NA	TRBV6-1
CASSLNREIETQYF	TGTGCCAGCAGTTTGAACAGGGAAATTGAGACCCAGTACTTC	once	TRBJ2-5	NA	TRBV27
CSVEGQNTEAFF	TGCAGCGTTGAGGGCCAGAACACTGAAGCTTTCTTT	NA	TRBJ1-1	NA	TRBV29-1
CASSQDQGQTYGYTF	TGTGCCAGCAGCCAAGACCAGGGACAAACCTATGGCTACACCTTC	NA	TRBJ1-2	NA	TRBV3-1/TRBV3-2
CASSSQGLAGAVDTQYF	TGTGCCAGCTCATCTCAGGGACTAGCGGGGGCAGTGGATACGCAGTATTTT	NA	TRBJ2-3	TRBD2	TRBV18
CASALAGGSSYNEQFF	TGTGCCAGCGCCCTAGCGGGGGGAAGCTCCTACAATGAGCAGTTCTTC	NA	TRBJ2-1	TRBD2	TRBV18
CASSQEGGGASDTQYF	TGCGCCAGCAGCCAAGAGGGCGGGGGGGCCTCAGATACGCAGTATTTT	NA	TRBJ2-3	TRBD2	TRBV4-3
CASSYSIGGGIYEQYF	TGTGCCAGCAGTTACTCGATAGGTGGGGGGATTTACGAGCAGTACTTC	once	TRBJ2-7	NA	TRBV6-6
CASSAFPRGRIYEQYF	TGTGCCAGCAGCGCGTTCCCCAGGGGGCGCATCTACGAGCAGTACTTC	NA	TRBJ2-7	TRBD1	TRBV7-2
CASSLQREGSNQPQHF	TGTGCCAGCAGCCTACAGAGGGAGGGTAGCAATCAGCCCCAGCATTTT	NA	TRBJ1-5	NA	TRBV28
CASSHQGNEAFF	TGTGCCAGCAGCCATCAGGGAAATGAAGCTTTCTTT	NA	TRBJ1-1	NA	TRBV3-1/TRBV3-2
CASSPRAIRGRTDTQYF	TGTGCCAGCTCACCGCGGGCCATCAGGGGTCGCACAGATACGCAGTATTTT	NA	TRBJ2-3	NA	TRBV18
CASSRTGVDNSPLHF	TGTGCCAGCAGCCGGACAGGGGTGGATAATTCACCCCTCCACTTT	NA	TRBJ1-6	TRBD1	TRBV14
CASSVEGAGAQYF	TGTGCCAGCAGCGTAGAAGGGGCAGGGGCCCAGTACTTC	NA	TRBJ2-5	NA	TRBV9
CASSPDPPEGSYEQYF	TGTGCCAGCAGCCCCGACCCTCCGGAGGGCTCCTACGAGCAGTACTTC	NA	TRBJ2-7	NA	TRBV7-8
CASSHGLAGMVSYNEQFF	TGCGCCAGCAGCCACGGGCTAGCGGGGATGGTTTCCTACAATGAGCAGTTCTTC	NA	TRBJ2-1	TRBD2	TRBV4-1
CASSPRQGNTEAFF	TGTGCCAGCAGCCCTCGACAGGGGAACACTGAAGCTTTCTTT	NA	TRBJ1-1	TRBD1	TRBV7-2
CASSYDYSSGNTIYF	TGTGCCAGCAGTTACGACTATAGCTCTGGAAACACCATATATTTT	NA	TRBJ1-3	NA	TRBV6-5
CASSPRTERGNTIYF	TGTGCCAGCAGCCCACGGACAGAACGCGGAAACACCATATATTTT	NA	TRBJ1-3	NA	TRBV6-6
CASRGQLKGSYEQYF	TGTGCCAGCAGGGGACAGTTAAAGGGATCCTACGAGCAGTACTTC	NA	TRBJ2-7	TRBD1	TRBV3-1/TRBV3-2
CASSLVEAPDLNNSPLHF	TGCGCCAGCAGCTTGGTTGAGGCGCCGGATTTAAATAATTCACCCCTCCACTTT	NA	TRBJ1-6	NA	TRBV5-1